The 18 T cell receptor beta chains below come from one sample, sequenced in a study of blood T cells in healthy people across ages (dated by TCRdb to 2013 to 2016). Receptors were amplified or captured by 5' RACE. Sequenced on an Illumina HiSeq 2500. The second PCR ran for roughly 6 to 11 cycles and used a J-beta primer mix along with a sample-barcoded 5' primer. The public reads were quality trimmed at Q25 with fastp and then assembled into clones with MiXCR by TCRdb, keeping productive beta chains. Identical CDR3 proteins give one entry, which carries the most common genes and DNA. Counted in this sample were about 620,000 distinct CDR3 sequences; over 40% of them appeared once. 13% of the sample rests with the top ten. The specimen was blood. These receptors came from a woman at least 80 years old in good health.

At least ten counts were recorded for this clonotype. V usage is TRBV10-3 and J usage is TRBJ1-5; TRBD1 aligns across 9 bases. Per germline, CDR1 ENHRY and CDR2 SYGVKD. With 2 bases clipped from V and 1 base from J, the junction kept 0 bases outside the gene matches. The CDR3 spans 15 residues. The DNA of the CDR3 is TGTGCCATCAGTGAGGGACAGGGGAGCAATCAGCCCCAGCATTTT. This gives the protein CAISEGQGSNQPQHF.

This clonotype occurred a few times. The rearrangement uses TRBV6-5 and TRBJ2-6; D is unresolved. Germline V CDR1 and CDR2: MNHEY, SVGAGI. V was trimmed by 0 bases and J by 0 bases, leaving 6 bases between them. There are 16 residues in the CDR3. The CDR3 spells CASSYSDDSGANVLTF. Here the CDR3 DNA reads TGTGCCAGCAGTTACTCAGACGACTCTGGGGCCAACGTCCTGACTTTC.

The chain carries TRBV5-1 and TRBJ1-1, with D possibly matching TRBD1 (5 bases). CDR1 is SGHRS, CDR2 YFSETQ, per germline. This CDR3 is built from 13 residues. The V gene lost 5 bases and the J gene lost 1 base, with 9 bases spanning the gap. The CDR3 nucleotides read TGCGCCAGCAGATCCGACAGGAACACTGAAGCTTTCTTT. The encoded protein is CASRSDRNTEAFF.

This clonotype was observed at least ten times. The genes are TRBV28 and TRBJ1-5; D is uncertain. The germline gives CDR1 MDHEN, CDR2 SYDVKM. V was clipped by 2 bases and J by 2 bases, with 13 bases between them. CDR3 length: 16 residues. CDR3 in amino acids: CASSLISGLGNQPQHF. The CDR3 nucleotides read TGTGCCAGCAGTTTAATTTCGGGGTTAGGCAATCAGCCCCAGCATTTT.

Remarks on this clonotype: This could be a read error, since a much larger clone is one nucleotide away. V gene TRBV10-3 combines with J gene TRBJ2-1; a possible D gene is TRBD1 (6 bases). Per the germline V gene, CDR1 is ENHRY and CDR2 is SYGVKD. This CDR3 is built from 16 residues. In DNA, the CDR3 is TGTGACCCAGGGGACACCGGGTACTCCTGGTACAATGAGCAGTTCTTC. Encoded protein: CDPGDTGYSWYNEQFF.

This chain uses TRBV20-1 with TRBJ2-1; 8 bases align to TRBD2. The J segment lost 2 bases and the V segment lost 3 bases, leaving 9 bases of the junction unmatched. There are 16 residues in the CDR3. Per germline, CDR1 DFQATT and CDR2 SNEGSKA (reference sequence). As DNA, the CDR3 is TGCAGTGCTAGCGGCGGCGGGAGGCTAACCTACAATGAGCAGTTCTTC. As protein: CSASGGGRLTYNEQFF.

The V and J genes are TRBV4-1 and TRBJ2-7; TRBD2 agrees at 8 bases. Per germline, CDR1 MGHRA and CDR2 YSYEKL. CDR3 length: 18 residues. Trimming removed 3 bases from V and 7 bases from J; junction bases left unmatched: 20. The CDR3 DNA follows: TGCGCCAGCAGCCACCAAAGAGGAAGCGGGAGAGACTACAATGAGCAGTACTTC. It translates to CASSHQRGSGRDYNEQYF.

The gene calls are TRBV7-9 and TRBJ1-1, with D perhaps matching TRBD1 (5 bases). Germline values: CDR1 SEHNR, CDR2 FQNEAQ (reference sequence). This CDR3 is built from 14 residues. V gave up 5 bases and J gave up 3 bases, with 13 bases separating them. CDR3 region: CASSITAGYTEAFF. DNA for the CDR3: TGTGCCAGCAGCATAACGGCAGGGTACACTGAAGCTTTCTTT.

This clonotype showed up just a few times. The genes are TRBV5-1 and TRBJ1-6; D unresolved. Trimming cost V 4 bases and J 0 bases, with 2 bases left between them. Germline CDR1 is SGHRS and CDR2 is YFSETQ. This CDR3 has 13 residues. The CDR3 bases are TGCGCCAGCAGCATCTCCTATAATTCACCCCTCCACTTT. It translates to CASSISYNSPLHF.

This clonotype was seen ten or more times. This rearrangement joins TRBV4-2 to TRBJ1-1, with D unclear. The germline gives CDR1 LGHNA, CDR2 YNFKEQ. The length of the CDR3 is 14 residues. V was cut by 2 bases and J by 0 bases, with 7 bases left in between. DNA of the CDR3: TGTGCCAGCAGCCAATCTGGGATGAACACTGAAGCTTTCTTT. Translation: CASSQSGMNTEAFF.

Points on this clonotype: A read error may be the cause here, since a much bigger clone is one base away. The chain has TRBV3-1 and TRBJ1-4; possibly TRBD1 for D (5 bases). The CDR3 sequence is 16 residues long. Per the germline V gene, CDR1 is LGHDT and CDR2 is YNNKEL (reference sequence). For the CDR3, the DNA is TGTGCCAGCAGCCGAACCAGGACAAGCTTTAATGAAAGACTGTTTTTT. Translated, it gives CASSRTRTSFNERLFF.

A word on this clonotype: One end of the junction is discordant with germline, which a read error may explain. The CDR3 sequence is CAASDLASGPDTQYF. The CDR3 DNA is TGCGCCGCCAGTGATTTAGCCTCGGGCCCAGATACGCAGTATTTT. The chain uses TRBV24-1 and TRBJ2-3, with D uncertain. This CDR3 has 15 amino acids. Germline loops: CDR1 KGHDR, CDR2 SFDVKD.

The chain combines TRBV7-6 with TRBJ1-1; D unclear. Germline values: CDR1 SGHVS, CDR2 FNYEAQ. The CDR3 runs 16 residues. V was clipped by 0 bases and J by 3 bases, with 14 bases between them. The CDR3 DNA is TGTGCCAGCAGCTTAGCCTTAAACACGGCTCACACTGAAGCTTTCTTT. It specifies CASSLALNTAHTEAFF.

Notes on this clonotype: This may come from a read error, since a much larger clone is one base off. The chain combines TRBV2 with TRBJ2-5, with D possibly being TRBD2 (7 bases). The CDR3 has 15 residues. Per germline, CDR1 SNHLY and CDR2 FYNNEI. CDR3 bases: TGTGCCGGCAGTGAAGCGCGGGGGCGCTTAGAGACCCAGTACTTC. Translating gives CAGSEARGRLETQYF.

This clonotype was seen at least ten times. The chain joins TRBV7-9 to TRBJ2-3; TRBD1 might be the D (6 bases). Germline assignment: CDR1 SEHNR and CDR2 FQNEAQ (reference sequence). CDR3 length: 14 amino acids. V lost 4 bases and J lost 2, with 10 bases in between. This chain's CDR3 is CASSSDRNTDTQYF. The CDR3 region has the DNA TGTGCCAGCAGCTCGGACAGAAACACAGATACGCAGTATTTT.

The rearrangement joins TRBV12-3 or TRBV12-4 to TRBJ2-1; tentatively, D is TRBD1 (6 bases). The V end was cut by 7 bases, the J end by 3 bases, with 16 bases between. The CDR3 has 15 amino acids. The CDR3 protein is CASIVDRIDYNEQFF. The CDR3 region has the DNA TGTGCCAGCATCGTCGACAGGATAGACTACAATGAGCAGTTCTTC.

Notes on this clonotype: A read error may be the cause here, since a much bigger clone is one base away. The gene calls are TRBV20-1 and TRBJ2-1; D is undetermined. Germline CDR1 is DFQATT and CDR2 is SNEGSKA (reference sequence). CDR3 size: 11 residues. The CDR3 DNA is TGCAGTGCTAGGCCAGTGAATGGGCAGTTCTTC. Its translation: CSARPVNGQFF.

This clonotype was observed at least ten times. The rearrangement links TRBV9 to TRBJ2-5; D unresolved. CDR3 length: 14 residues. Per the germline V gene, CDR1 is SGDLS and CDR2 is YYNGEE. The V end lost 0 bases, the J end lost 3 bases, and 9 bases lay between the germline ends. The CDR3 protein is CASSVGPTEETQYF. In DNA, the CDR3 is TGTGCCAGCAGCGTAGGCCCCACAGAAGAGACCCAGTACTTC. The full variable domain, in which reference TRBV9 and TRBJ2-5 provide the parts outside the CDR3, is DSGVTQTPKHLITATGQRVTLRCSPRSGDLSVYWYQQSLDQGLQFLIQYYNGEERAKGNILERFSAQQFPDLHSELNLSSLELGDSALYFCASSVGPTEETQYFGPGTRLLVL.